A single sample is the source of the 6 T cell receptor beta chains below, sequenced in a study of T-cell reconstitution after alpha-beta-depleted transplantation in children. Using unique molecular identifiers, the investigators prepared the TCRbeta library. TCRdb fed the PCR reads into MiXCR, producing one record per CDR3 protein. The sample holds fewer than 700,000 distinct CDR3 sequences, roughly 23% seen once. The source material was PBMCs, mostly from graft donor cells, sampled 360 days after TCRalphabeta/CD19-depleted stem cell transplant. These receptor sequences come from a boy younger than two who had a stem cell transplant for acute myeloid leukemia, so the T cells may come from the graft donor.

This clonotype came up many times. V and J are TRBV20-1 and TRBJ2-7; D may be TRBD1 (6 bases). Germline assignment: CDR1 DFQATT and CDR2 SNEGSKA (reference sequence). This CDR3 is 13 amino acids long. V was pared by 3 bases and J by 0 bases, with 9 bases between. Here the CDR3 reads CSASTGPSYEQYF. CDR3 nucleotides: TGCAGTGCTAGCACAGGGCCCTCCTACGAGCAGTACTTC.

The sample holds a few counts of this clonotype. The CDR3 here is CASSQGYVGDYGYTF. As DNA, the CDR3 is TGCGCCAGCAGCCAAGGGTACGTGGGCGACTATGGCTACACCTTC. V usage is TRBV4-1 and J usage is TRBJ1-2; D unresolved. The germline V gene has CDR1 MGHRA and CDR2 YSYEKL. Between the trimmed V and J ends, which lost 1 base and 3 bases, there was a span of 12 bases. The length of the CDR3 is 15 residues.

The table lists this clonotype with many counts. This chain joins TRBV11-2 and TRBJ1-1; 9 positions match TRBD1. CDR3 length equals 15 residues. V dropped 4 bases and J dropped 5; count of bases not matched to a gene: 8. Germline CDR1 is SGHAT and CDR2 is FQNNGV. In DNA form, the CDR3 reads TGTGCCAGCAGCTGGACGACAGGGGGGGGGACTGAAGCTTTCTTT. This gives the protein CASSWTTGGGTEAFF.

With respect to this clonotype: A much larger clone lies a single base off, so this may be a read error. This chain links TRBV7-8 with TRBJ1-5; no clear D. Germline V lookup: CDR1 SGHVS, CDR2 FQNEAQ. CDR3 length: 13 residues. The CDR3 region is CASSFDPDQPEHF. In DNA, the CDR3 is TGTGCCAGCAGCTTCGATCCGGATCAGCCCGAGCATTTT.

This clonotype was counted a few times. The CDR3 DNA is TGTGCCAGCAGTTACTCGAATCGCGGGAAAGATACGCAGTATTTT. It is translated as CASSYSNRGKDTQYF. This chain connects TRBV6-5 to TRBJ2-3; perhaps TRBD2 as D (6 bases). Germline CDR1 is MNHEY and CDR2 is SVGAGI. The CDR3 is 15 amino acids. Trimming took off 0 bases at V and 5 bases at J, with 12 bases between the two ends.

This chain links TRBV12-3 or TRBV12-4 with TRBJ2-5; D is uncertain. The V end was cut by 3 bases, the J end by 3 bases, with 11 bases between. The CDR3 contains 14 residues. CDR3 nucleotide sequence: TGTGCCAGCAGTTTTTGGGGTACCGAAGAGACCCAGTACTTC. Its protein product is CASSFWGTEETQYF.